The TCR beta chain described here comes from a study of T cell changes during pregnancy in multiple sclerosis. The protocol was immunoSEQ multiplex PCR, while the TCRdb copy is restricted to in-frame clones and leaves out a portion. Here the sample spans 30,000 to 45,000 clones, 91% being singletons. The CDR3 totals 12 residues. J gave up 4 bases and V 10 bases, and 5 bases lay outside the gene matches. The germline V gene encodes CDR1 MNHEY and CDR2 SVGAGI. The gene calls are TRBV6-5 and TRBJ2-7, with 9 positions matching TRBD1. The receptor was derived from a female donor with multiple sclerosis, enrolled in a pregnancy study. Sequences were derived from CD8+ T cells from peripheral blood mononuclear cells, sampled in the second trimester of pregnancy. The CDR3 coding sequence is TGTGCCACCAGGACAGGGGATTACGAGCAGTACTTC. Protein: CATRTGDYEQYF.